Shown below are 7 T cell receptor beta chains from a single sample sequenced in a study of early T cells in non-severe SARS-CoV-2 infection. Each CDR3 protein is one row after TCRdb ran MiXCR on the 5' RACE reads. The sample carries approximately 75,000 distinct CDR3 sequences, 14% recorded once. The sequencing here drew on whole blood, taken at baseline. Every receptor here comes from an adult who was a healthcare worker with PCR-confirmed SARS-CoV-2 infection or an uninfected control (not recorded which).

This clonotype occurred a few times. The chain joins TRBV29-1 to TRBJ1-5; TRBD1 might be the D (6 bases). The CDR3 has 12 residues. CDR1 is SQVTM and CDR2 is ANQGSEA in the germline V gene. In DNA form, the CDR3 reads TGCAGTGGAAAAGAGGGGGATCAGCCCCAGCATTTT. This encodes CSGKEGDQPQHF. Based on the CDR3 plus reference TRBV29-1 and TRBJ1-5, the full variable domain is SAVISQKPSRDICQRGTSLTIQCQVDSQVTMMFWYRQQPGQSLTLIATANQGSEATYESGFVIDKFPISRPNLTFSTLTVSNMSPEDSSIYLCSGKEGDQPQHFGDGTRLSIL.

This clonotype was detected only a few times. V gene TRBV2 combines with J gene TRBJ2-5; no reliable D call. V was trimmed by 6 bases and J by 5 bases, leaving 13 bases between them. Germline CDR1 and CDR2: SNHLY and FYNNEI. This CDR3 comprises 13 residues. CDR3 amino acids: CASSPPGTETQYF. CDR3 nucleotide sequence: TGTGCCAGCAGCCCGCCAGGAACGGAGACCCAGTACTTC.

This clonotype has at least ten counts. In DNA, the CDR3 is TGTGCCAGCAGCCCGAAGAACCCGGCCTACAATGAGCAGTTCTTC. It yields the protein CASSPKNPAYNEQFF. The V and J genes are TRBV7-2 and TRBJ2-1; D is uncertain. The V gene lost 5 bases and the J gene lost 2 bases, with 13 bases spanning the gap. The CDR3 is 15 amino acids. Per germline, CDR1 SGHTA and CDR2 FQGNSA.

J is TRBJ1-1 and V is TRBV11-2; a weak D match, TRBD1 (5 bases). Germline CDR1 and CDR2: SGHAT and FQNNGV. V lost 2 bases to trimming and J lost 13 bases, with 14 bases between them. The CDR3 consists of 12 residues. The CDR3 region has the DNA TGTGCCAGCAGCTTACAGGGCGCGGTCGTTTTCTTT. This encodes CASSLQGAVVFF.

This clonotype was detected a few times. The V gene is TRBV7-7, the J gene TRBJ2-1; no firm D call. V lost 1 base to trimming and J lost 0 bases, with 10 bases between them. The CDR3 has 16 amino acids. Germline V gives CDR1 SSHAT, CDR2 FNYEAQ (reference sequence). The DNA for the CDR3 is TGTGCCAGCAGCTTAGGGCAGGAAAGCTCCTACAATGAGCAGTTCTTC. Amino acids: CASSLGQESSYNEQFF.

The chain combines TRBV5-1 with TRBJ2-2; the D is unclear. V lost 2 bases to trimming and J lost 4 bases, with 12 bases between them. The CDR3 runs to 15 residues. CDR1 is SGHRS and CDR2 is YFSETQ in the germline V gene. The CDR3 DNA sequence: TGCGCCAGCAGCTTAGGCTACGGTCCCACCGGGGAGCTGTTTTTT. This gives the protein CASSLGYGPTGELFF. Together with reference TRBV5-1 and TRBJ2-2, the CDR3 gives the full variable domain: KAGVTQTPRYLIKTRGQQVTLSCSPISGHRSVSWYQQTPGQGLQFLFEYFSETQRNKGNFPGRFSGRQFSNSRSEMNVSTLELGDSALYLCASSLGYGPTGELFFGEGSRLTVL.

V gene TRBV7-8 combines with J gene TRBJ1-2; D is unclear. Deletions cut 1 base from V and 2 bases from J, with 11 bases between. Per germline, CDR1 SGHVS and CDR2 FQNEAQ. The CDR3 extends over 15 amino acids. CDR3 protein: CASSLGPLPNYGYTF. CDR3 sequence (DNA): TGTGCCAGCAGCTTAGGACCTCTTCCGAACTATGGCTACACCTTC.